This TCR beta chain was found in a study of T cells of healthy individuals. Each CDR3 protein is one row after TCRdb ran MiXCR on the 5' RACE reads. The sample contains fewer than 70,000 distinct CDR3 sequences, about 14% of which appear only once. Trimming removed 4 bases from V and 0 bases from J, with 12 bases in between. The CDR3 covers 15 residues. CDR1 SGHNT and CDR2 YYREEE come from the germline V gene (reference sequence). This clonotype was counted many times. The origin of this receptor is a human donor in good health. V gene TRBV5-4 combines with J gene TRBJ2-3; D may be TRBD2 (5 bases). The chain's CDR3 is CASSRGRGSTDTQYF. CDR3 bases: TGTGCCAGCAGCCGCGGTCGGGGTAGCACAGATACGCAGTATTTT.